The 13 T cell receptor beta chains below were found in one sample sequenced in a study of blood T cell repertoires in COVID-19. The assay was immunoSEQ multiplex PCR, and TCRdb's table has in-frame clones only and misses some. The table lists 95,000 to 150,000 clones, 78% of them singletons. Sample: peripheral blood. All receptors derive from an older man with acute or convalescent COVID-19.

This sequence joins TRBV29-1 and TRBJ2-7, with D tentatively TRBD1 (6 bases). V was pared by 3 bases and J by 2 bases, with 17 bases between. The germline gives CDR1 SQVTM, CDR2 ANQGSEA. The CDR3 sequence is 15 residues long. The CDR3 sequence is CSVELTGYPTYEQYF. The DNA for the CDR3 is TGCAGCGTTGAGTTAACAGGGTACCCCACCTACGAGCAGTACTTC.

J is TRBJ1-1 and V is TRBV5-1; the D gene is possibly TRBD1 (6 bases). The germline gives CDR1 SGHRS, CDR2 YFSETQ. The CDR3 is 15 residues long. V gave up 4 bases and J gave up 1 base, with 14 bases separating them. The CDR3 reads CASSVTGTTNTEAFF. The DNA for the CDR3 is TGCGCCAGCAGCGTGACCGGGACAACGAACACTGAAGCTTTCTTT.

The chain combines TRBV4-3 with TRBJ1-4; D gene ambiguous. The CDR3 covers 15 residues. Germline-derived CDR1 and CDR2 are LGHNA and YSLEER. Trimming removed 4 bases from V and 4 bases from J, with 13 bases in between. CDR3 in DNA: TGCGCCAGCAGCCCCTCGGGGTCCTATAATGAAAAACTGTTTTTT. Encoded protein: CASSPSGSYNEKLFF.

The chain employs TRBV5-4 and TRBJ1-4; tentative D call: TRBD1 (6 bases). V lost 1 base and J 0 bases, leaving 10 bases between the germline ends. Germline V CDR1 and CDR2: SGHNT, YYREEE (reference sequence). This CDR3 has 16 amino acids. Here the CDR3 DNA reads TGTGCCAGCAGCTTGCAGGGGATCGCAACTAATGAAAAACTGTTTTTT. Its protein product is CASSLQGIATNEKLFF.

This sequence joins TRBV7-2 and TRBJ2-5, with D maybe TRBD1 (6 bases). Germline values: CDR1 SGHTA, CDR2 FQGNSA. V lost 5 bases to trimming and J lost 5 bases, with 18 bases between them. The CDR3 has 15 amino acids. The CDR3 sequence: CASSPLWGRSETQYF. The CDR3 coding sequence is TGTGCCAGCAGCCCCCTCTGGGGGCGTAGTGAGACCCAGTACTTC.

The CDR3: CASSLTSGVPSEQYF. CDR3 DNA sequence: TGTGCCAGCAGTTTGACTAGCGGGGTACCTAGCGAGCAGTACTTC. V usage is TRBV28 and J usage is TRBJ2-7, with 11 bases matching TRBD2. CDR1 MDHEN and CDR2 SYDVKM come from the germline V gene. With V trimmed by 3 bases and J by 6 bases, 7 bases remained unmatched. This CDR3 is built from 15 residues.

The chain carries TRBV30 and TRBJ1-5; no definite D call. This CDR3 region has 13 residues. The germline V gene has CDR1 GTSNPN and CDR2 SVGIG (reference sequence). Trimming removed 1 base at V and 0 bases at J, with 4 bases between. CDR3 in amino acids: CAWSDHSNQPQHF. For the CDR3, the DNA is TGTGCCTGGAGTGATCATAGCAATCAGCCCCAGCATTTT.

The V and J genes are TRBV4-1 and TRBJ1-2, with a possible D match to TRBD1 (6 bases). V lost 0 bases and J 4 bases, leaving 9 bases between the germline ends. Germline V lookup: CDR1 MGHRA, CDR2 YSYEKL. This CDR3 spans 14 amino acids. CDR3 sequence reads: CASSQEGHFYGYTF. The CDR3 bases are TGCGCCAGCAGCCAAGAGGGACATTTCTATGGCTACACCTTC.

The V gene is TRBV7-8, the J gene TRBJ1-1; 10 bases are a match to TRBD1. The CDR3 has 15 amino acids. V lost 5 bases to trimming and J lost 3 bases; unmatched junction nucleotides: 6. Germline V gives CDR1 SGHVS, CDR2 FQNEAQ. The CDR3 nucleotides read TGTGCCAGCAGCGCGACAGGGGGCCCCGACACTGAAGCTTTCTTT. Residues: CASSATGGPDTEAFF.

This chain uses TRBV6-5 with TRBJ1-1; the D gene is possibly TRBD1 (5 bases). V was trimmed by 2 bases and J by 5 bases, leaving 15 bases between them. CDR1 MNHEY and CDR2 SVGAGI come from the germline V gene. The CDR3 contains 15 residues. The CDR3 loop reads CASSYRGMPGTEAFF. CDR3 sequence (DNA): TGTGCCAGCAGTTACCGGGGGATGCCGGGGACTGAAGCTTTCTTT.

The V call is TRBV19, the J call TRBJ2-3; 10 bases line up with TRBD1. Losses at the gene ends were 6 bases for V and 3 bases for J; bases not matched to a gene: 3. Germline V CDR1 and CDR2: LNHDA, SQIVND (reference sequence). This CDR3 has 14 residues. For the CDR3, the DNA is TGTGCCAGTAGAGACAGGGGGCGTACAGATACGCAGTATTTT. The encoded protein is CASRDRGRTDTQYF.

The V gene is TRBV30, the J gene TRBJ1-2; the D gene is possibly TRBD1 (6 bases). Trimming shortened V by 4 bases and J by 0 bases, and 12 bases separated the two germline ends. The CDR3 runs to 14 residues. The germline V gene encodes CDR1 GTSNPN and CDR2 SVGIG (reference sequence). CDR3: CAWTFGGPNYGYTF. DNA of the CDR3: TGTGCCTGGACGTTCGGGGGGCCTAACTATGGCTACACCTTC.

The V and J genes are TRBV6-2 or TRBV6-3 and TRBJ2-1; maybe TRBD1 (6 bases). V dropped 4 bases and J dropped 5 bases, with 15 bases sitting between them. The germline V gene has CDR1 MNHEY and CDR2 SVGEGT. The CDR3 runs 15 residues. Here the CDR3 reads CASSLTGWKDNEQFF. The CDR3 DNA is TGTGCCAGCAGTTTAACAGGGTGGAAGGACAATGAGCAGTTCTTC.